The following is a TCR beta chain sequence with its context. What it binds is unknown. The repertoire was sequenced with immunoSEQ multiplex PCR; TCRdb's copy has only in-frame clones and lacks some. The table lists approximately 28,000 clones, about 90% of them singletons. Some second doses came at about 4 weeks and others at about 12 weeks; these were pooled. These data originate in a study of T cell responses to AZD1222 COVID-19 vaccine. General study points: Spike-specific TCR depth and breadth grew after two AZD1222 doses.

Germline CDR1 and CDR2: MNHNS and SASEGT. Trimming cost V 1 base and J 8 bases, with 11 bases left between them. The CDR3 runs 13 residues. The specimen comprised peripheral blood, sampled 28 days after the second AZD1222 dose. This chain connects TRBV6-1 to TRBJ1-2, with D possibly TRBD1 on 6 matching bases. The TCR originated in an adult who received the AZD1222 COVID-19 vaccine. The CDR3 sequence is CASSEVDRRGYTF. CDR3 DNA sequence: TGTGCCAGCAGTGAAGTTGACAGGAGAGGCTACACCTTC.